A selection of T cell receptor beta chains follows, all from one sample in a study of metastatic and nonmetastatic thyroid tumors. From the PCR reads, TCRdb re-called clones with MiXCR. The sample contains 40,000 to 55,000 clones, more than 15% of which appear only once. The source material was blood. These receptors all stem from a female donor with papillary thyroid cancer or a benign thyroid nodule (not recorded which). Some clones in this sample may be carry-over from other donors' samples. The CDR3 runs from the conserved cysteine through the conserved F or W. The order of the fields is clone size, D gene, J gene, V gene, CDR3 DNA, CDR3 protein. A D gene is named only where the DNA matches it firmly. Size values are once, few and many counts, or a class for expanded clones, and some rows have none.

abundance: many
d_gene: TRBD1
j_gene: TRBJ1-5
v_gene: TRBV5-8
CDR3nt: TGTGCCAGTAGAACAGGGGGTCAGCCCCAGCATTTT
CDR3aa: CASRTGGQPQHF

abundance: .
d_gene: .
j_gene: TRBJ1-6
v_gene: TRBV9
CDR3nt: TGTGCCAGTGGAAAAGCTATTGGCGATTATAACTCACCCCTCCACTTT
CDR3aa: CASGKAIGDYNSPLHF

abundance: many
d_gene: .
j_gene: TRBJ1-2
v_gene: TRBV2
CDR3nt: TGTGCCAGCACCACAAGGCAGGGTTTAAGTGGCTACACCTTC
CDR3aa: CASTTRQGLSGYTF

abundance: .
d_gene: TRBD1
j_gene: TRBJ2-7
v_gene: TRBV20-1
CDR3nt: TGCAGTGCTAGAGATCCGGACAGGGGGCTGTTCGAGCAGTACTTC
CDR3aa: CSARDPDRGLFEQYF

abundance: many
d_gene: .
j_gene: TRBJ2-2
v_gene: TRBV2
CDR3nt: TGTGCCAGCAGGAGAGCCCGGAGTGGGTCTCACACCGGGGAGCTGTTTTTT
CDR3aa: CASRRARSGSHTGELFF

abundance: .
d_gene: .
j_gene: TRBJ2-2
v_gene: TRBV7-5
CDR3nt: .
CDR3aa: CTSVPERRVAGGVTGELFF

abundance: .
d_gene: TRBD1
j_gene: TRBJ2-7
v_gene: TRBV5-5
CDR3nt: TGTGCCAGCAGCGGAATCCACAGGGGCCTTTCCTACGAGCAGTACTTC
CDR3aa: CASSGIHRGLSYEQYF

abundance: many
d_gene: TRBD2
j_gene: TRBJ2-1
v_gene: TRBV6-1
CDR3nt: TGTGCCAGCAGTGAATGGACTAGCGGCTACAATGAGCAGTTCTTC
CDR3aa: CASSEWTSGYNEQFF

abundance: many
d_gene: TRBD2
j_gene: TRBJ2-7
v_gene: TRBV20-1
CDR3nt: TGCAGCCCCGCGGTAGCGGGAGACGAGCAGTACTTC
CDR3aa: CSPAVAGDEQYF

abundance: many
d_gene: TRBD1
j_gene: TRBJ2-7
v_gene: TRBV5-1
CDR3nt: TGCGCCAGCAGCCACGGACAGGCCTGGAACGAGCAGTACTTC
CDR3aa: CASSHGQAWNEQYF

abundance: many
d_gene: .
j_gene: TRBJ2-1
v_gene: TRBV5-6
CDR3nt: TGTGCCAGCAGCTTGAAAGGCGCAATGGCCTACAATGAGCAGTTCTTC
CDR3aa: CASSLKGAMAYNEQFF

abundance: .
d_gene: .
j_gene: TRBJ2-3
v_gene: TRBV9
CDR3nt: TGTGCCAGCATACAGAGGGGGAGGACCAGGAGGGTCAACACGCAGTATTTT
CDR3aa: CASIQRGRTRRVNTQYF

abundance: many
d_gene: .
j_gene: TRBJ2-3
v_gene: TRBV14
CDR3nt: TGTGCCGGCAGCCGCACCACAGATACGCAGTATTTT
CDR3aa: CAGSRTTDTQYF

abundance: many
d_gene: TRBD1
j_gene: TRBJ1-2
v_gene: TRBV20-1
CDR3nt: TGCAGCCTGGGACAGGGGGCAGGTGGCTACACCTTC
CDR3aa: CSLGQGAGGYTF

abundance: many
d_gene: TRBD1
j_gene: TRBJ1-2
v_gene: TRBV5-4
CDR3nt: TGTGCCAGCAGCTTGGGACAGGGTAGTTATGGCTACACCTTC
CDR3aa: CASSLGQGSYGYTF

abundance: few
d_gene: .
j_gene: TRBJ1-5
v_gene: TRBV2
CDR3nt: TGTGCCAGCAGTGCCCGCGTTGGTCCCCAGCATTTT
CDR3aa: CASSARVGPQHF

abundance: many
d_gene: .
j_gene: TRBJ1-5
v_gene: TRBV3-1
CDR3nt: TGTGCCAGCAGCCAAGGGGGGCATTCCGGCAATCAGCCCCAGCATTTT
CDR3aa: CASSQGGHSGNQPQHF

abundance: medium-sized
d_gene: .
j_gene: TRBJ2-7
v_gene: TRBV5-1
CDR3nt: TGCGCCAGCAGCTTAGACTTCCCCTACGAGCAGTACTTC
CDR3aa: CASSLDFPYEQYF

abundance: many
d_gene: TRBD1
j_gene: TRBJ1-3
v_gene: TRBV5-6
CDR3nt: TGTGCCAGCAGCTATCGGACAGGGAACTCTGGAAACACCATATATTTT
CDR3aa: CASSYRTGNSGNTIYF

abundance: many
d_gene: .
j_gene: TRBJ1-2
v_gene: TRBV28
CDR3nt: TGTGCCAGCACTTGGCAGGTAGAGGGCTACACCTTC
CDR3aa: CASTWQVEGYTF

abundance: many
d_gene: TRBD1
j_gene: TRBJ1-5
v_gene: TRBV10-1
CDR3nt: TGCGCCAGCAGTGAGGACAGGGGGCTTCCCCAGCATTTT
CDR3aa: CASSEDRGLPQHF